This is a list of T cell receptor beta chains from one sample in a study of response to subunit inactivated influenza vaccine. One entry per CDR3 protein, called by TCRdb with MiXCR from the RT-PCR reads. The table records roughly 190,000 distinct CDR3 sequences, roughly 14% of them present only once. Sample: CD8+ T cells sorted from PBMCs, taken roughly 5 days after vaccination. All receptors derive from a man between 45 and 60 years old who received an inactivated influenza vaccine. CDR3s include the opening cysteine and the closing phenylalanine or tryptophan. Fields, in order: V gene, clone size, D gene, J gene, CDR3 protein, CDR3 DNA. A D gene is named only where the DNA matches it firmly. Size tells how often a clone was seen (once, few, many) or the class of an expanded clone, and some rows leave it out.

v_call: TRBV7-8; clone_size: -; d_call: -; j_call: TRBJ2-3; cdr3_aa: CASSLVTSRVTDTQYF; cdr3_nt: TGTGCCAGCAGCTTAGTAACTAGTCGTGTCACAGATACGCAGTATTTT
v_call: TRBV27; clone_size: -; d_call: TRBD1; j_call: TRBJ2-7; cdr3_aa: CASSLSGQVVSGSSYEQYF; cdr3_nt: TGTGCCAGCAGTTTATCAGGACAGGTGGTATCGGGCAGCTCCTACGAGCAGTACTTC
v_call: TRBV20-1; clone_size: -; d_call: TRBD2; j_call: TRBJ2-7; cdr3_aa: CSARDPLAGVYYEQYF; cdr3_nt: TGCAGTGCTAGAGATCCGCTAGCGGGAGTCTACTACGAGCAGTACTTC
v_call: TRBV4-3; clone_size: few; d_call: -; j_call: TRBJ2-1; cdr3_aa: CASSQAVGKINEQFF; cdr3_nt: TGCGCCAGCAGCCAAGCAGTCGGGAAAATCAATGAGCAGTTCTTC
v_call: TRBV7-9; clone_size: many; d_call: -; j_call: TRBJ1-1; cdr3_aa: CASSLGTTEAFF; cdr3_nt: TGTGCCAGCAGCTTAGGCACAACTGAAGCTTTCTTT
v_call: TRBV12-3/TRBV12-4; clone_size: few; d_call: -; j_call: TRBJ2-7; cdr3_aa: CASSLVHSEQYF; cdr3_nt: TGTGCCAGCAGTTTAGTCCATTCGGAGCAGTACTTC
v_call: TRBV6-1; clone_size: few; d_call: -; j_call: TRBJ1-1; cdr3_aa: CASRHKLDTEAFF; cdr3_nt: TGTGCCAGCAGACACAAGTTGGACACTGAAGCTTTCTTT
v_call: TRBV5-6; clone_size: few; d_call: -; j_call: TRBJ2-4; cdr3_aa: CASSISDIQYF; cdr3_nt: TGTGCCAGCAGCATCTCCGACATTCAGTACTTC
v_call: TRBV20-1; clone_size: few; d_call: TRBD2; j_call: TRBJ2-7; cdr3_aa: CSARGEGYEQYF; cdr3_nt: TGCAGTGCTAGGGGGGAGGGGTACGAGCAGTACTTC
v_call: TRBV4-1; clone_size: many; d_call: -; j_call: TRBJ2-1; cdr3_aa: CASSQTGYNEQFF; cdr3_nt: TGCGCCAGCAGCCAGACCGGTTACAATGAGCAGTTCTTC
v_call: TRBV6-5; clone_size: -; d_call: -; j_call: TRBJ2-1; cdr3_aa: CASSYLGGDEQFF; cdr3_nt: TGTGCCAGCAGCTACTTGGGTGGGGATGAGCAGTTCTTC
v_call: TRBV6-2/TRBV6-3; clone_size: -; d_call: TRBD1; j_call: TRBJ2-4; cdr3_aa: CASSYRQGILAKNIQYF; cdr3_nt: TGTGCCAGCAGTTACCGACAGGGGATTCTAGCCAAAAACATTCAGTACTTC
v_call: TRBV9; clone_size: -; d_call: -; j_call: TRBJ2-1; cdr3_aa: CASSARSVQFF; cdr3_nt: TGTGCCAGCAGCGCCCGCTCCGTGCAGTTCTTC
v_call: TRBV27; clone_size: -; d_call: -; j_call: TRBJ2-2; cdr3_aa: CASSLISGYGVTGELFF; cdr3_nt: TGTGCCAGCAGTTTAATTAGTGGATATGGGGTCACCGGGGAGCTGTTTTTT
v_call: TRBV2; clone_size: few; d_call: -; j_call: TRBJ2-3; cdr3_aa: CASSGTAQDTQYF; cdr3_nt: TGTGCCAGCAGTGGAACCGCCCAAGATACGCAGTATTTT
v_call: TRBV4-1; clone_size: many; d_call: -; j_call: TRBJ2-1; cdr3_aa: CASSRESSYNEQFF; cdr3_nt: TGCGCCAGCAGCCGAGAGAGCTCCTACAATGAGCAGTTCTTC
v_call: TRBV9; clone_size: -; d_call: -; j_call: TRBJ2-1; cdr3_aa: CASSDPGSDNEQFF; cdr3_nt: TGTGCCAGCAGCGACCCGGGCTCTGACAATGAGCAGTTCTTC
v_call: TRBV7-8; clone_size: few; d_call: TRBD1; j_call: TRBJ1-2; cdr3_aa: CASSLARAGGYGYTF; cdr3_nt: TGTGCCAGCAGCTTAGCGCGGGCAGGGGGCTATGGCTACACCTTC
v_call: TRBV2; clone_size: few; d_call: -; j_call: TRBJ2-7; cdr3_aa: CASGASYEQYF; cdr3_nt: TGTGCCAGCGGGGCCTCCTACGAGCAGTACTTC
v_call: TRBV29-1; clone_size: many; d_call: -; j_call: TRBJ2-1; cdr3_aa: CSVEVGSRPSNEQFF; cdr3_nt: TGCAGCGTTGAAGTCGGGAGCCGGCCGTCCAATGAGCAGTTCTTC
v_call: TRBV11-2; clone_size: -; d_call: TRBD2; j_call: TRBJ2-1; cdr3_aa: CASSLGGGSSEQFF; cdr3_nt: TGTGCCAGCAGCTTAGGCGGGGGGTCTAGTGAGCAGTTCTTC
v_call: TRBV20-1; clone_size: -; d_call: TRBD1; j_call: TRBJ2-1; cdr3_aa: CSARDVFNVDRGGNEQFF; cdr3_nt: TGCAGTGCTAGAGATGTTTTTAACGTGGACAGGGGGGGCAATGAGCAGTTCTTC
v_call: TRBV9; clone_size: many; d_call: TRBD2; j_call: TRBJ2-3; cdr3_aa: CASTGGGNTQYF; cdr3_nt: TGTGCCAGCACCGGGGGGGGAAATACGCAGTATTTT
v_call: TRBV30; clone_size: -; d_call: -; j_call: TRBJ1-1; cdr3_aa: CAWRDTEAFF; cdr3_nt: TGTGCCTGGAGAGACACTGAAGCTTTCTTT
v_call: TRBV11-2; clone_size: -; d_call: TRBD2; j_call: TRBJ2-5; cdr3_aa: CASNSGGAPRETQYF; cdr3_nt: TGTGCCAGCAATTCGGGGGGGGCCCCAAGGGAGACCCAGTACTTC
v_call: TRBV9; clone_size: many; d_call: -; j_call: TRBJ2-1; cdr3_aa: CASSPPTRVNEQFF; cdr3_nt: TGTGCCAGCAGCCCCCCAACCCGGGTCAATGAGCAGTTCTTC
v_call: TRBV5-6; clone_size: -; d_call: -; j_call: TRBJ2-2; cdr3_aa: CASSLLYLGATGELCF; cdr3_nt: TGTGCCAGCAGCTTGCTATATCTTGGGGCCACCGGGGAGCTGTGTTTT
v_call: TRBV7-9; clone_size: few; d_call: -; j_call: TRBJ2-7; cdr3_aa: CASILDSVANEQYF; cdr3_nt: TGTGCCAGCATCTTGGACTCAGTTGCGAACGAGCAGTACTTC
v_call: TRBV6-1; clone_size: -; d_call: TRBD1; j_call: TRBJ2-5; cdr3_aa: CASSEAWGTGGQETQYF; cdr3_nt: TGTGCCAGCAGTGAAGCGTGGGGGACAGGGGGGCAAGAGACCCAGTACTTC
v_call: TRBV6-5; clone_size: few; d_call: -; j_call: TRBJ2-7; cdr3_aa: CASSYGATPYEQYF; cdr3_nt: TGTGCCAGCAGTTACGGGGCTACCCCCTACGAGCAGTACTTC
v_call: TRBV20-1; clone_size: -; d_call: TRBD2; j_call: TRBJ2-1; cdr3_aa: CSAKPRGGRYNEQFF; cdr3_nt: TGCAGTGCTAAACCGCGGGGGGGCCGCTACAATGAGCAGTTCTTC
v_call: TRBV28; clone_size: -; d_call: -; j_call: TRBJ1-2; cdr3_aa: CASSRFEKGYGYTF; cdr3_nt: TGTGCCAGCAGCCGATTCGAGAAGGGCTATGGCTACACCTTC
v_call: TRBV4-2; clone_size: many; d_call: TRBD1; j_call: TRBJ2-7; cdr3_aa: CASSQVPGQGASEQYF; cdr3_nt: TGTGCCAGCAGCCAAGTCCCGGGACAGGGGGCTAGCGAGCAGTACTTC
v_call: TRBV27; clone_size: -; d_call: -; j_call: TRBJ2-7; cdr3_aa: CASSRGAFYEQYF; cdr3_nt: TGTGCCAGCTCCCGGGGCGCATTCTACGAGCAGTACTTC
v_call: TRBV7-9; clone_size: -; d_call: TRBD1; j_call: TRBJ1-1; cdr3_aa: CASSPLQGSTEAFF; cdr3_nt: TGTGCCAGCAGCCCACTACAGGGGTCCACTGAAGCTTTCTTT
v_call: TRBV20-1; clone_size: few; d_call: TRBD1; j_call: TRBJ2-7; cdr3_aa: CSADGQGVSYEQYF; cdr3_nt: TGCAGTGCAGACGGACAGGGGGTCTCCTACGAGCAGTACTTC
v_call: TRBV3-1; clone_size: -; d_call: TRBD1; j_call: TRBJ2-1; cdr3_aa: CASSHRGPYNEQFF; cdr3_nt: TGTGCCAGCAGCCACAGGGGGCCCTACAATGAGCAGTTCTTC
v_call: TRBV30; clone_size: -; d_call: -; j_call: TRBJ2-7; cdr3_aa: CAWSLPGGNEQYF; cdr3_nt: TGTGCCTGGAGTCTTCCAGGGGGGAACGAGCAGTACTTC
v_call: TRBV27; clone_size: many; d_call: -; j_call: TRBJ2-2; cdr3_aa: CASSLANTGELFF; cdr3_nt: TGTGCCAGCAGTTTGGCGAACACCGGGGAGCTGTTTTTT
v_call: TRBV7-9; clone_size: -; d_call: -; j_call: TRBJ2-2; cdr3_aa: CASSLKYGGPDTGELFF; cdr3_nt: TGTGCCAGCAGCTTAAAGTACGGGGGGCCCGACACCGGGGAGCTGTTTTTT
v_call: TRBV2; clone_size: many; d_call: -; j_call: TRBJ2-2; cdr3_aa: CASSEAGTHTGELFF; cdr3_nt: TGTGCCAGCAGTGAAGCAGGGACGCACACCGGGGAGCTGTTTTTT
v_call: TRBV6-1; clone_size: -; d_call: TRBD1; j_call: TRBJ1-5; cdr3_aa: CASGQGVGNQPQHF; cdr3_nt: TGTGCCAGCGGCCAGGGGGTTGGCAATCAGCCCCAGCATTTT
v_call: TRBV5-5; clone_size: few; d_call: -; j_call: TRBJ2-1; cdr3_aa: CASSDPGLYNEQFF; cdr3_nt: TGTGCCAGCAGCGATCCGGGACTCTACAATGAGCAGTTCTTC